The rows below give T cell receptor beta chains drawn from one sample of a study of graft-versus-host responses after intestinal transplantation. Data came from immunoSEQ multiplex PCR; TCRdb stores just in-frame clones and leaves some out. The sample gives some 90,000 clones, around 92% of which show up once; about 0.44% is in the top ten. No antigens are known for them. The sample was unstimulated CD8+ T cells sorted from spleen or lymph node cells, taken before transplant. The receptors derive from a human donor who was the organ donor for an intestinal transplant. Each CDR3 is given with its conserved first and last residue. D genes are given only for firm matches. Only some rows state a clone size, as once, few, many or a class for expanded clones.

size	D	J	V	CDR3	DNA
.	TRBD2	TRBJ2-1	TRBV5-6	CASSLLAGLYNEQFF	TGTGCCAGCAGCTTGTTAGCGGGGCTTTACAATGAGCAGTTCTTC
.	TRBD1	TRBJ1-2	TRBV30	CAWAGTGGAYGYTF	TGTGCCTGGGCCGGGACAGGGGGCGCTTATGGCTACACCTTC
.	.	TRBJ2-1	TRBV4-3	CASSQEYRRRKSSYNEQFF	TGCGCCAGCAGCCAAGAGTACAGACGAAGGAAAAGCTCCTACAATGAGCAGTTCTTC
once	TRBD1	TRBJ1-5	TRBV27	CASSTGGINQPQHF	TGTGCCAGCAGTACAGGGGGGATCAATCAGCCCCAGCATTTT
.	TRBD2	TRBJ2-3	TRBV9	CASSVGLAGVIFRTDTQYF	TGTGCCAGCAGCGTAGGACTAGCGGGGGTGATTTTTCGCACAGATACGCAGTATTTT
.	.	TRBJ2-1	TRBV9	CASRSSYNEQFF	TGTGCCAGCAGGAGCTCCTACAATGAGCAGTTCTTC
.	TRBD1	TRBJ2-1	TRBV4-1	CASSPDRGAYNEQFF	TGCGCCAGCAGCCCGGACAGGGGGGCCTACAATGAGCAGTTCTTC
.	.	TRBJ2-7	TRBV7-9	CASSPGVTYEQYF	TGTGCCAGCAGCCCAGGGGTGACCTACGAGCAGTACTTC
.	TRBD1	TRBJ2-6	TRBV7-6	CASSLVGTGGPGANVLTF	TGTGCCAGCAGCTTAGTAGGGACAGGGGGACCTGGGGCCAACGTCCTGACTTTC
once	TRBD2	TRBJ2-7	TRBV4-3	CASSVRTSGGSYEQYF	TGCGCCAGCAGCGTCCGGACTAGCGGGGGAAGCTACGAGCAGTACTTC
once	.	TRBJ2-7	TRBV19	CASSMFIGGAYEQYF	TGTGCCAGTAGTATGTTCATCGGGGGAGCCTACGAGCAGTACTTC
.	TRBD2	TRBJ2-7	TRBV7-2	CASSLESRTSAFYEQYF	TGTGCCAGCAGCTTAGAGTCTCGGACTAGCGCCTTCTACGAGCAGTACTTC
.	.	TRBJ1-2	TRBV11-2	CASSSLWGRGEDGYTF	TGTGCCAGCAGCTCCCTGTGGGGTCGCGGGGAGGATGGCTACACCTTC
.	TRBD1	TRBJ1-1	TRBV5-1	CASSWDRTGDDTEAFF	TGCGCCAGCAGCTGGGATAGGACAGGAGATGACACTGAAGCTTTCTTT
.	.	TRBJ2-2	TRBV30	CASDRVTGELFF	TGTGCCTCAGACCGGGTCACCGGGGAGCTGTTTTTT
.	TRBD1	TRBJ2-7	TRBV28	CASSWDSAYEQYF	TGTGCCAGCAGTTGGGACAGCGCCTACGAGCAGTACTTC
.	.	TRBJ2-3	TRBV2	CASSEFRRLTDTQYF	TGTGCCAGCAGTGAATTTCGGCGGCTCACAGATACGCAGTATTTT
.	.	TRBJ2-7	TRBV2	CARIGQTYEQYF	TGTGCCAGGATAGGACAGACCTACGAGCAGTACTTC
.	TRBD1	TRBJ1-2	TRBV19	CASTNRGYGYTF	TGTGCCAGTACTAACAGGGGATATGGCTACACCTTC
.	.	TRBJ2-1	TRBV6-5	CAAVTGYNEQFF	TGTGCCGCGGTCACAGGGTACAATGAGCAGTTCTTC
few	.	TRBJ2-7	TRBV11-2	CASSPSSYEQYF	TGTGCCAGCAGCCCGAGCTCCTACGAGCAGTACTTC
.	TRBD1	TRBJ1-1	TRBV29-1	CSVERQGENTEAFF	TGCAGCGTTGAAAGGCAGGGGGAGAACACTGAAGCTTTCTTT
.	.	TRBJ2-1	TRBV9	CASSVESWYSSYNEQFF	TGTGCCAGCAGCGTAGAGTCTTGGTACAGCTCCTACAATGAGCAGTTCTTC
.	TRBD1	TRBJ1-2	TRBV5-1	CASSFTGTGFGYTF	TGCGCCAGCAGCTTCACTGGGACAGGGTTTGGCTACACCTTC
.	TRBD2	TRBJ2-6	TRBV4-1	CASSQDPSGGFGANVLTF	TGCGCCAGCAGCCAAGATCCTAGCGGGGGGTTTGGGGCCAACGTCCTGACTTTC
once	TRBD2	TRBJ2-5	TRBV4-3	CASSRSWRGGETQYF	TGCGCCAGCAGCCGATCCTGGCGGGGGGGGGAGACCCAGTACTTC